In this sample, the clone carrying this T cell receptor (beta chain) turned up a few times. This entry is derived from a study of identical twins. TCRdb ran MiXCR on the 5' RACE reads and lists one entry per CDR3 protein. The table lists a few hundred thousand distinct CDR3 sequences, approximately 8.3% of them singletons. These data are also associated with another study on yellow fever vaccine responses in identical twins.

The TCR was taken from a woman in her late teens or twenties in good health. The sample comprised CD8+ T cells sorted from blood.

CDR3 bases: TGTGCCAGCAGTTTGAGGGCTCCTGGGGCCAACGTCCTGACTTTC. As protein: CASSLRAPGANVLTF. This chain connects TRBV27 to TRBJ2-6, with D maybe TRBD2 (5 bases). V was trimmed by 3 bases and J by 2 bases, leaving 8 bases between them. CDR1 is MNHEY, CDR2 SMNVEV, per germline (reference sequence). The CDR3 consists of 15 residues. Using reference TRBV27 and TRBJ2-6 for the parts outside the CDR3, the full variable domain is EAQVTQNPRYLITVTGKKLTVTCSQNMNHEYMSWYRQDPGLGLRQIYYSMNVEVTDKGDVPEGYKVSRKEKRNFPLILESPSPNQTSLYFCASSLRAPGANVLTFGAGSRLTVL.